The sequence of this T cell receptor beta chain was determined in a study of shared clonotypes between healthy human individuals. Study findings and constraints: Against clonotypes common to all four donors, non-shared ones had lower generation probabilities.

For every subset, genomic DNA was evenly distributed across several immunoSEQ plates. Authors' methods: ImmunoSEQ gave junction-only sequences without quality scores, so filtering differed. TCRdb keeps only in-frame clones here, not all; method: immunoSEQ multiplex PCR. The D gene and trimming were derived from the DNA, and the V and J assignments and clone size from that table. The sample lists under 1 million clones, about 91% occurring once. The naive CD8 population came from CD45RO-negative cells selected for CCR7, without terminally differentiated effector memory CD45RA+ cells. None of the donors, who were healthy HIV-negative adults, had recently had acute infections or vaccinations. Trimming removed 4 bases at V and 2 bases at J, with 10 bases between. Germline loops: CDR1 SGDLS, CDR2 YYNGEE. CDR3 length equals 14 residues. Remarks on this clone: The antigen remains undetermined.

This receptor was obtained from a man in his thirties or forties in good health. The chain links TRBV9 to TRBJ2-1; D uncertain. The sequenced material came from naive CD8+ T cells sorted from blood. In DNA, the CDR3 is TGTGCCAGCAGCTACATTGATACCTACAATGAGCAGTTCTTC. Translation: CASSYIDTYNEQFF.